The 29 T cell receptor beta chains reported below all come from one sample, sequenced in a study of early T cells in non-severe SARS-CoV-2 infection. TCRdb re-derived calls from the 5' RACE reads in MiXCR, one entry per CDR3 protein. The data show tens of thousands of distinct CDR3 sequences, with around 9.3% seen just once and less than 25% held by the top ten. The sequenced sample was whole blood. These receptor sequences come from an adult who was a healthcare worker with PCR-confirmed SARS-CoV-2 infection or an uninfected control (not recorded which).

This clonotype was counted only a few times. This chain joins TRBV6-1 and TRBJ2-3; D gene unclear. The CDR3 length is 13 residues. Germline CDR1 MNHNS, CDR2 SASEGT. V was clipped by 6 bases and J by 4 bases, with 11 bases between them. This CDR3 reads CASSAEPPDTQYF. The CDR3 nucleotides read TGTGCCAGCAGCGCCGAACCTCCAGATACGCAGTATTTT.

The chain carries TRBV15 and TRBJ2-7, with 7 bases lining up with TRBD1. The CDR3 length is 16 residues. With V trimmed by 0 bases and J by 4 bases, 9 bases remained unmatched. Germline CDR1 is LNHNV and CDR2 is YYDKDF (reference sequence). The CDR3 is CATSREGEGAVYEQYF. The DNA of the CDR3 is TGTGCCACCAGCAGAGAGGGTGAGGGGGCCGTGTACGAGCAGTACTTC.

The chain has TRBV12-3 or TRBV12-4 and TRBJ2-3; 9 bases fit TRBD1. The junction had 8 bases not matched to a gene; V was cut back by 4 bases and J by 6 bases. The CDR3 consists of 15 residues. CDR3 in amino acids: CASSSAGTGLDTQYF. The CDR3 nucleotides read TGTGCCAGCAGTTCGGCCGGGACAGGGCTCGATACGCAGTATTTT.

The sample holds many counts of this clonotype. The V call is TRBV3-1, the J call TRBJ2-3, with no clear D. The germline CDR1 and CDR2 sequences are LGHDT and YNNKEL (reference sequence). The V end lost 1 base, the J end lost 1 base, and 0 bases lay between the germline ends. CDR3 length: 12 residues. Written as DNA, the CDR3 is TGTGCCAGCAGCCAAGGCACAGATACGCAGTATTTT. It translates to CASSQGTDTQYF.

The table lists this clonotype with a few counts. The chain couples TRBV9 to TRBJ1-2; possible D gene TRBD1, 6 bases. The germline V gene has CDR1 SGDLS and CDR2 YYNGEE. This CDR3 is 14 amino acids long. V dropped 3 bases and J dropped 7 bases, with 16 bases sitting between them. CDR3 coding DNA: TGTGCCAGCAGCGGCAATTGGGGGCGAGCTGGCTACACCTTC. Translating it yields CASSGNWGRAGYTF.

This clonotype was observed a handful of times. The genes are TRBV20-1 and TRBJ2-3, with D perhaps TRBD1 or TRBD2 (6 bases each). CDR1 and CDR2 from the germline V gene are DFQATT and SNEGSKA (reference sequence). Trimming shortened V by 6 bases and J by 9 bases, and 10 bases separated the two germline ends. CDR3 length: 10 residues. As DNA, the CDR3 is TGCAGTGCGGAGGGGGGAACGCAGTATTTT. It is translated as CSAEGGTQYF.

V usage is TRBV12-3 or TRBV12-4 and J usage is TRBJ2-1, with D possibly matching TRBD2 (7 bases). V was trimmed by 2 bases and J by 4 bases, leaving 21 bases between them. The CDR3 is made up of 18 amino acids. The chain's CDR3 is CASSLRTQTRGAYNEQFF. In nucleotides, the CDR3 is TGTGCCAGCAGTTTAAGGACACAGACTCGGGGGGCGTACAATGAGCAGTTCTTC.

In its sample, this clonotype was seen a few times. CDR3 coding DNA: TGTGCGATTAGCGGGGGTGGCAAGACCCAGTACTTC. This codes for CAISGGGKTQYF. V gene TRBV3-1 combines with J gene TRBJ2-5; 9 positions agree with TRBD2. The CDR3 sequence is 12 residues long. The germline gives CDR1 LGHDT, CDR2 YNNKEL (reference sequence).

CDR3 sequence (DNA): TGTGCCAGCAGCCAAGGCGGATCTACCGTTGGGAACACCATATATTTT. Its protein is CASSQGGSTVGNTIYF. The chain is built from TRBV3-1 and TRBJ1-3; unclear D gene. Trimming stripped 1 base from V and 7 bases from J, with 17 bases between. The V gene's germline CDR1 is LGHDT and CDR2 YNNKEL (reference sequence). The CDR3 extends over 16 amino acids.

In nucleotides, the CDR3 is TGTGCCAGCAGCTGGGGACACCAAGAGACCCAGTACTTC. Translating it yields CASSWGHQETQYF. The genes are TRBV7-9 and TRBJ2-5, with D tentatively TRBD1 or TRBD2 (5 bases each). The germline V and J ends were trimmed by 4 bases and 0 bases, with 6 bases remaining between them. Looked up from germline, CDR1 is SEHNR and CDR2 is FQNEAQ (reference sequence). CDR3 length: 13 residues.

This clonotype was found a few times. Written as DNA, the CDR3 is TGCGCCAGCAGCAGAGAGATGGGAACTGAAGCTTTCTTT. Residues: CASSREMGTEAFF. This chain links TRBV5-1 with TRBJ1-1; D remains ambiguous. The CDR3 sequence is 13 residues long. Germline CDR1 and CDR2: SGHRS and YFSETQ. V was trimmed by 4 bases and J by 5 bases, leaving 12 bases between them.

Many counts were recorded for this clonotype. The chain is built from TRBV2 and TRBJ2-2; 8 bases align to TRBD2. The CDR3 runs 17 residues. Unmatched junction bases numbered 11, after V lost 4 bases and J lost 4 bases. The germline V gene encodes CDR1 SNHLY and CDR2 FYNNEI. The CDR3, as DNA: TGTGCCAGCAGTGGAATGGGCAAGCGGGAGTCCACCGGGGAGCTGTTTTTT. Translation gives CASSGMGKRESTGELFF. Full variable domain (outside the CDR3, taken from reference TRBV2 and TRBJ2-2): EPEVTQTPSHQVTQMGQEVILRCVPISNHLYFYWYRQILGQKVEFLVSFYNNEISEKSEIFDDQFSVERPDGSNFTLKIRSTKLEDSAMYFCASSGMGKRESTGELFFGEGSRLTVL.

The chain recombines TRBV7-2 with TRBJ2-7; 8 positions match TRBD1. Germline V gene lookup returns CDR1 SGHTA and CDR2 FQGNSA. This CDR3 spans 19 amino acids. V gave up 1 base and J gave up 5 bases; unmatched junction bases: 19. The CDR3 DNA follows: TGTGCCAGCAGCTTAGGGGGACAGGCTCTCCCCCTCTCATGGCACGAGCAGTACTTC. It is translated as CASSLGGQALPLSWHEQYF.

The CDR3 reads CASRNRVSNQPQHF. For the CDR3, the DNA is TGCGCCAGCAGGAACAGGGTTAGCAATCAGCCCCAGCATTTT. The chain employs TRBV10-1 and TRBJ1-5; a weak D match, TRBD1 (6 bases). The germline V and J ends were trimmed by 6 bases and 0 bases, with 9 bases remaining between them. Germline loops: CDR1 WNHNN, CDR2 SYGVQD (reference sequence). The CDR3 covers 14 residues.

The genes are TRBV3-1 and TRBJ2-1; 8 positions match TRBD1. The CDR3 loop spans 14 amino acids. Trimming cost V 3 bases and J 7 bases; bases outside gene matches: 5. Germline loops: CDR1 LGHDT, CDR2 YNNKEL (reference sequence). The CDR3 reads CASSHGQGGNEQFF. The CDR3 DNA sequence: TGTGCCAGCAGCCATGGACAGGGTGGGAATGAGCAGTTCTTC.

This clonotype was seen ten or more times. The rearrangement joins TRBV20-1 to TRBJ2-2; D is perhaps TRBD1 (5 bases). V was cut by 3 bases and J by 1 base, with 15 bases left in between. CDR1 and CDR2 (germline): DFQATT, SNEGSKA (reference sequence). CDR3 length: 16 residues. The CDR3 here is CSASPRAGLNTGELFF. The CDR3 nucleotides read TGCAGTGCTAGTCCCAGGGCCGGATTGAACACCGGGGAGCTGTTTTTT.

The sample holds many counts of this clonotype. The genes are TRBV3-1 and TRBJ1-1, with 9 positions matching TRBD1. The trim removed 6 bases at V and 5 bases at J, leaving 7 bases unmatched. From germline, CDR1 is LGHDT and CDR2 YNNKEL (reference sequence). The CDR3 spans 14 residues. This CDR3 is CASRGTGSETEAFF. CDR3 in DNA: TGTGCCAGCAGGGGGACAGGGTCGGAGACTGAAGCTTTCTTT. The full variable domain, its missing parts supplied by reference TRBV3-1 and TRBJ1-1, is DTAVSQTPKYLVTQMGNDKSIKCEQNLGHDTMYWYKQDSKKFLKIMFSYNNKELIINETVPNRFSPKSPDKAHLNLHINSLELGDSAVYFCASRGTGSETEAFFGQGTRLTVV.

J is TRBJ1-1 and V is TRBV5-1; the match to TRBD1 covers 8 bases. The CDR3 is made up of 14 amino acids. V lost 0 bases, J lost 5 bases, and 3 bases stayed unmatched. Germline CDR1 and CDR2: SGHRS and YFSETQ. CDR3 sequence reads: CASSLVDRGTEAFF. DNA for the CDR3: TGCGCCAGCAGCTTGGTTGACAGGGGAACTGAAGCTTTCTTT.

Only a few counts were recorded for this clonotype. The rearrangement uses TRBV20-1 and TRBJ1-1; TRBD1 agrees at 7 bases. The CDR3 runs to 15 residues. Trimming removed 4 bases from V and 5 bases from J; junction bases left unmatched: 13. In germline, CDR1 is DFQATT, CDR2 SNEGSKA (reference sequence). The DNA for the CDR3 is TGCAGTGCTACGGGGTTGGAGGGGGCAGTTACTGAAGCTTTCTTT. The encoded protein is CSATGLEGAVTEAFF.

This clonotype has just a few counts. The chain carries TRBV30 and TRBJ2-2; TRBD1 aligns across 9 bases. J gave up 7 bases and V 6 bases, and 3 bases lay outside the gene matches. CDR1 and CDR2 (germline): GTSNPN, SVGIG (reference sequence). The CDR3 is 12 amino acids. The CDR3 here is CACGQGYGELFF. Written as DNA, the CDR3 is TGTGCCTGCGGACAGGGGTACGGGGAGCTGTTTTTT.

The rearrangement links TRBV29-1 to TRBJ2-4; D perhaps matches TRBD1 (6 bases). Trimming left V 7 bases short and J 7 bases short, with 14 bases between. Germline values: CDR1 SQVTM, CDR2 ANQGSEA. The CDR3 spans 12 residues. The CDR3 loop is CSALPGENIQYF. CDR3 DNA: TGCAGCGCCCTACCAGGGGAGAACATTCAGTACTTC.

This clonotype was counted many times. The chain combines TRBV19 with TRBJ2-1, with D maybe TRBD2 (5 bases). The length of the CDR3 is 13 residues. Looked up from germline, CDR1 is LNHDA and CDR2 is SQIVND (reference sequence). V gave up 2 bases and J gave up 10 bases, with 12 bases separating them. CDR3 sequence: CASSITGVKEQFF. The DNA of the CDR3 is TGTGCCAGTAGTATAACCGGGGTCAAGGAGCAGTTCTTC.

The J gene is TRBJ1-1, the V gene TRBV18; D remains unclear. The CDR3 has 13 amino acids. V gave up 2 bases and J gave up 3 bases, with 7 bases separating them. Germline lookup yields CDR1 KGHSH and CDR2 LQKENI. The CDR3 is CASSPGLDTEAFF. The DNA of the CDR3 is TGTGCCAGCTCACCAGGACTGGACACTGAAGCTTTCTTT.

CDR3 DNA: TGTGCCAGCAGCTTATACAGTTCTGGAAACACCATATATTTT. Amino acid sequence: CASSLYSSGNTIYF. The J gene is TRBJ1-3, the V gene TRBV7-9, with D hard to call. The CDR3 extends over 14 amino acids. Trimming took off 2 bases at V and 1 base at J, with 6 bases between the two ends. Germline CDR1 SEHNR, CDR2 FQNEAQ (reference sequence). The full variable domain, its missing parts supplied by reference TRBV7-9 and TRBJ1-3, is DTGVSQNPRHKITKRGQNVTFRCDPISEHNRLYWYRQTLGQGPEFLTYFQNEAQLEKSRLLSDRFSAERPKGSFSTLEIQRTEQGDSAMYLCASSLYSSGNTIYFGEGSWLTVV.

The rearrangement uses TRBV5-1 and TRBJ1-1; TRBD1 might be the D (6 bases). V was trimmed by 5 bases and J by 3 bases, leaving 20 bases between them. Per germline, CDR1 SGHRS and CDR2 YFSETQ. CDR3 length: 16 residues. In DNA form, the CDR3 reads TGCGCCAGCAGGGGCGGGACACTCCTATCTCACACTGAAGCTTTCTTT. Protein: CASRGGTLLSHTEAFF.

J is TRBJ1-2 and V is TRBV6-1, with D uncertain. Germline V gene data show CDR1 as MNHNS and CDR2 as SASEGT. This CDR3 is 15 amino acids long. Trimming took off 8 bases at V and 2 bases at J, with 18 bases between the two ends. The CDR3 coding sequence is TGTGCCAGCGAAAGAAGATCAGGCAACAACTATGGCTACACCTTC. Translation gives CASERRSGNNYGYTF.

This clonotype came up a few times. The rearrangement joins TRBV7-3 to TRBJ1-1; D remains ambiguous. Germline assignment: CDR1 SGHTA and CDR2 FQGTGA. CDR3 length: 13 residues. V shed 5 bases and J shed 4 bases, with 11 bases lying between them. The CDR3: CASSPGWGTEAFF. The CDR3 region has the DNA TGTGCCAGCAGCCCCGGATGGGGCACTGAAGCTTTCTTT. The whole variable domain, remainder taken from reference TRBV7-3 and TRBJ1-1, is GAGVSQTPSNKVTEKGKYVELRCDPISGHTALYWYRQSLGQGPEFLIYFQGTGAADDSGLPNDRFFAVRPEGSVSTLKIQRTERGDSAVYLCASSPGWGTEAFFGQGTRLTVV.

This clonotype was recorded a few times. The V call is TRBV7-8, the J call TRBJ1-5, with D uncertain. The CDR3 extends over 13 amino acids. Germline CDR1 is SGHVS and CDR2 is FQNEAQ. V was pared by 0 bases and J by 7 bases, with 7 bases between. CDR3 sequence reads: CASSLAPGQPQHF. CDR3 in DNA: TGTGCCAGCAGCTTAGCGCCCGGCCAGCCCCAGCATTTT.

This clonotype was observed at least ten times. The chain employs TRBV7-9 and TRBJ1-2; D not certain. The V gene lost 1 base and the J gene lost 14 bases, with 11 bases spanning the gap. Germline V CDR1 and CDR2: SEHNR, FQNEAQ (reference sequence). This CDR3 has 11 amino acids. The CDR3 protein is CASSLDLQETF. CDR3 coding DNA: TGTGCCAGCAGCTTAGACCTCCAGGAGACCTTC.